Reported below is one T cell receptor beta chain. What it binds is not known. The data originate from a study of beta chain features in type 1 diabetes. Study at large: When patients were set against healthy donors, age, gender and cell yields were similar.

TCRB transcripts that were expressed got sequenced, as all of the isolated RNA had been reverse transcribed. Profiling relied on immunoSEQ multiplex PCR, and the TCRdb table lists in-frame clones only, not all of them. The profile shows 600,000 to 750,000 clones, around 12% of them singletons. General study points: Comparison showed that naive, central memory and Treg TCRB repertoires appeared more similar among patients than among healthy donors. Type 1 diabetes patients had TCRB CDR3s that were shorter (moderately but significantly so) in all four CD4+ subsets.

The sequence came from a man under 40 with type 1 diabetes. Sequenced material: naive CD4+ T cells from blood.

The CDR3 region is CASSPTGGQPQHF. CDR3 in DNA: TGTGCCAGCTCACCGACCGGGGGACAGCCCCAGCATTTT. This chain uses TRBV18 with TRBJ1-5, with D possibly being TRBD1 (5 bases). Germline lookup yields CDR1 KGHSH and CDR2 LQKENI. V gave up 3 bases and J gave up 7 bases, with 10 bases separating them. The CDR3 covers 13 residues.